Listed below are T cell receptor beta chains from one sample, sequenced in a study of blood T cell repertoires in COVID-19. TCRdb's table, derived via immunoSEQ multiplex PCR, lists solely in-frame clones and lacks some. The sample lists hundreds of thousands of clones, approximately 86% occurring once. The sequenced sample consisted of PBMCs or T cells enriched from blood (not recorded which). The receptors originated from a woman in her 50s who had recovered from COVID-19. CDR3s include the opening cysteine and the closing phenylalanine or tryptophan. A D gene is named only where the DNA matches it firmly. The size field is filled for only some rows; it gives once, few, many or a size class.

d_gene,j_gene,v_gene,len,abundance,CDR3nt,CDR3aa
NA,TRBJ2-5,TRBV29-1,12,NA,TGCAGCATTCTGACAGAACAAGAGACCCAGTACTTC,CSILTEQETQYF
NA,TRBJ2-7,TRBV4-1,15,few,TGCGCCAGCAGCCAAGAAGGGACTTTCCCCTACGAGCAGTACTTC,CASSQEGTFPYEQYF
NA,TRBJ1-5,TRBV28,14,NA,TGTGCCAGCAGTTTATACGGTAGCAATCAGCCCCAGCATTTT,CASSLYGSNQPQHF
TRBD1,TRBJ2-1,TRBV5-1,14,NA,TGCGCCAGCAGCCAGGGACAGGCGTACAATGAGCAGTTCTTC,CASSQGQAYNEQFF
NA,TRBJ1-5,TRBV5-1,12,NA,TGCGCCAGCAGCTTGGTCGATCAGCCCCAGCATTTT,CASSLVDQPQHF
NA,TRBJ2-1,TRBV5-1,16,few,TGCGCCAGCAGCTTGGGCGGAAGAGCCCCTTCCAATGAGCAGTTCTTC,CASSLGGRAPSNEQFF
NA,TRBJ1-4,TRBV5-1,14,NA,TGCGCCAGCAGCCAGGTTGCAACTAATGAAAAACTGTTTTTT,CASSQVATNEKLFF
NA,TRBJ1-2,TRBV3-1/TRBV3-2,16,few,TGTGCCAGCAGCCAAGAGGGGGCGGGGGAATTCTATGGCTACACCTTC,CASSQEGAGEFYGYTF
NA,TRBJ2-2,TRBV28,13,NA,TGTGCCAGCAGGGAGGGTCGGCCCGGGGAGCTGTTTTTT,CASREGRPGELFF
TRBD2,TRBJ2-1,TRBV5-1,16,NA,TGCGCCAGCAGCCTAGGACCGGGACTAGCGTCAAATGAGCAGTTCTTC,CASSLGPGLASNEQFF
NA,TRBJ1-1,TRBV19,15,NA,TGTGCCAGTAGTATCACCCCTCCTATGAACACTGAAGCTTTCTTT,CASSITPPMNTEAFF
NA,TRBJ2-2,TRBV5-1,15,NA,TGCGCCAGCAGCTCGATTACAGCGAACACCGGGGAGCTGTTTTTT,CASSSITANTGELFF
TRBD2,TRBJ2-3,TRBV20-1,11,NA,TGCAGTGCTAATAGGGAGGGTACGCAGTATTTT,CSANREGTQYF
TRBD1,TRBJ1-1,TRBV7-2,15,NA,TGTGCCAGCAGCCCCCGGGACAGGGGTTTTTTCTTAGCTTTCTTT,CASSPRDRGFFLAFF
NA,TRBJ1-5,TRBV1,20,NA,TGCACCAGCAGCCAAGATGGGGGGATTCACGCTACGTATAGCAATCAGCCCCAGCATTTT,CTSSQDGGIHATYSNQPQHF
TRBD2,TRBJ2-3,TRBV6-5,14,NA,TGTGCCAGCAGGAACAGTGCGGGGGGGCATACGCAGTATTTT,CASRNSAGGHTQYF